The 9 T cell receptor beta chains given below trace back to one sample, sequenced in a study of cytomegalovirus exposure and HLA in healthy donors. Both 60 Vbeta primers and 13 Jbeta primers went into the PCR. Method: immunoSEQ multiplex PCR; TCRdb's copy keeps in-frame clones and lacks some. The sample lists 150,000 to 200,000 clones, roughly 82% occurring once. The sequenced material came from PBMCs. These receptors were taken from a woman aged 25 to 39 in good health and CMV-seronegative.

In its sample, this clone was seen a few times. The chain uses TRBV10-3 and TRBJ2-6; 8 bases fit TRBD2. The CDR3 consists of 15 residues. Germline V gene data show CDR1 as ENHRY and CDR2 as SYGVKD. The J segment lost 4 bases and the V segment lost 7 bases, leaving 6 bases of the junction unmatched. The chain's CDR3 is CAINGQRGGANVLTF. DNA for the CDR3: TGTGCCATCAACGGCCAGCGGGGGGGGGCCAACGTCCTGACTTTC.

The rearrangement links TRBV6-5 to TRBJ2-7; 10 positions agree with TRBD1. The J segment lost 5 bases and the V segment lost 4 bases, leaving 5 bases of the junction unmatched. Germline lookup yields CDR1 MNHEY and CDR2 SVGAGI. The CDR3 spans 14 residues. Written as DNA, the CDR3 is TGTGCCAGCAGTTGGGGACAGGGGTTCGACGAGCAGTACTTC. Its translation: CASSWGQGFDEQYF.

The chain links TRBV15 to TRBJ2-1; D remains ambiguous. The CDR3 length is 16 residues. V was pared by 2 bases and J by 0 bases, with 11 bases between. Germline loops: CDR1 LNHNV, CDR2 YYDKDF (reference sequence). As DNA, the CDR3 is TGTGCCACCAGCAGACCTGACTGGAGCTCCTACAATGAGCAGTTCTTC. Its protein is CATSRPDWSSYNEQFF.

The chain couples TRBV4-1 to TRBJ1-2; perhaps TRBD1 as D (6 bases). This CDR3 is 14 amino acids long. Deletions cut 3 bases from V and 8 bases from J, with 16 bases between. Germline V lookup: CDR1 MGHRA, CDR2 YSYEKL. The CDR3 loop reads CASSHPGQILGYTF. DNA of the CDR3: TGCGCCAGCAGCCATCCCGGACAGATTCTAGGCTACACCTTC.

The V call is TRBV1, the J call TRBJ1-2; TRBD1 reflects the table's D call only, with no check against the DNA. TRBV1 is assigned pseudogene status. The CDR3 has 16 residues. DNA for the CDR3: TGCACCAGCAGCCAAGCACAGGGGGCGCGAAACTATGGCTACACCTTC. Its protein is CTSSQAQGARNYGYTF.

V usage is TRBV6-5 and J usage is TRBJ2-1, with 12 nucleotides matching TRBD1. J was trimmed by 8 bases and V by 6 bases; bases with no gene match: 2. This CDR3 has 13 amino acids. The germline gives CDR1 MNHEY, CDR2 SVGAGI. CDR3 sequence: CASRGQGADEQFF. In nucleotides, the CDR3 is TGTGCCAGCAGGGGACAGGGGGCCGATGAGCAGTTCTTC.

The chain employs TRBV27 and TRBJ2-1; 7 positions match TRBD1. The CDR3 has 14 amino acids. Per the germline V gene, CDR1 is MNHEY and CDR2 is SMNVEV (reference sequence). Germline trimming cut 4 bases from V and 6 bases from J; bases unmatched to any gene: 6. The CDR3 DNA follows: TGTGCCAGCAGTTCGTGGACAGGCTTCAATGAGCAGTTCTTC. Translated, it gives CASSSWTGFNEQFF.

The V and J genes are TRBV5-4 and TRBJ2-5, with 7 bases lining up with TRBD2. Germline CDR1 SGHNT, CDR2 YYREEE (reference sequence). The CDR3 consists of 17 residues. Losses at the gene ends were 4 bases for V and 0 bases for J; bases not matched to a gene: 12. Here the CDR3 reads CASSRGGVRRNQETQYF. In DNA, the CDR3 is TGTGCCAGCAGCAGGGGAGGGGTTAGGCGGAACCAAGAGACCCAGTACTTC.

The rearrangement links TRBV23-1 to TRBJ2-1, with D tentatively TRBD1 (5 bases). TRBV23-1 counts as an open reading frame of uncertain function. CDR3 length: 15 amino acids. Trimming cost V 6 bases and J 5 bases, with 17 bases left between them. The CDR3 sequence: CASRLPGQSNNEQFF. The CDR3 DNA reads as TGCGCCAGCAGGCTGCCCGGACAAAGTAACAATGAGCAGTTCTTC.